This T cell receptor (beta chain) was identified in a study of PD-L1 blockade in urothelial cancer. Study information: Atezolizumab at 1,200 mg intravenously every 3 weeks was started by patients in about 2014. Counts from blood samples showed a median of 141,255 T cells. The study, taken as a whole, reports: Larger 3-week expansion of tumor-associated blood clones was seen in durable-benefit patients.

The assay was immunoSEQ multiplex PCR, and TCRdb's table has in-frame clones only and misses some. This table holds 55,000 to 85,000 clones, approximately 91% found once. Concerning this clone itself: Its antigen is undetermined.

The germline CDR1 and CDR2 sequences are SNHLY and FYNNEI. This CDR3 has 13 residues. Trimming shortened V by 11 bases and J by 2 bases, and 15 bases separated the two germline ends. The rearrangement uses TRBV2 and TRBJ2-5; TRBD2 is a possible D gene (5 bases). This sequence was found in a man aged 55 to 70 with urothelial cancer. Sample: PBMCs, taken around atezolizumab (anti-PD-L1) treatment. The CDR3 protein is CAAAGQRQETQYF. The DNA for the CDR3 is TGTGCCGCAGCAGGCCAGCGGCAAGAGACCCAGTACTTC.